What follows is one T cell receptor (beta chain) and its context. What it binds is not known. This sample was included in a study of OX40 agonist ivuxolimab in advanced cancers. Study in general: Hepatocellular carcinoma, melanoma, renal cell or head and neck cancer was diagnosed in the dose-escalation patients.

Looked up from germline, CDR1 is MGHDK and CDR2 is SYGVNS. Trimming stripped 5 bases from V and 2 bases from J, with 9 bases between. CDR3 length: 13 residues. Study-wide points: On average, CD8+ T cells had more expanded clones than CD4+.

Autoimmune disease history or systemic immunosuppression was exclusionary. The assay was immunoSEQ multiplex PCR, and TCRdb's table has in-frame clones only and misses some. The data contain about 68,000 clones, roughly 84% of them singletons. This receptor was obtained from an adult with an advanced solid tumor such as melanoma, head and neck, liver or kidney cancer. The chain recombines TRBV25-1 with TRBJ1-1; D is possibly TRBD1 (5 bases). The sequenced sample was CD4+ or CD8+ T cells sorted from blood, obtained in a trial of the OX40 agonist ivuxolimab. CDR3 nucleotides: TGTGCCAGCAGTCCAGGGAGAAACACTGAAGCTTTCTTT. Residues: CASSPGRNTEAFF.